The present T cell receptor beta chain was sequenced within a study of blood T cells in healthy people across ages. Through a sample-barcoded 5' primer and a J-beta primer mix, a second PCR was run for roughly 6 to 12 cycles. MiXCR, run by TCRdb on the 5' RACE reads, gives a single entry per CDR3 protein. The data contain about 730,000 distinct CDR3 sequences, 35% to 45% of them singletons. A minimum of 6 micrograms of total RNA was extracted per sample. The sequenced sample consisted of blood. The receptor was isolated from an older woman in good health.

This chain's CDR3 is CASSHLGAGNTEAFF. DNA of the CDR3: TGCGCCAGCAGCCACCTCGGGGCGGGGAACACTGAAGCTTTCTTT. The chain combines TRBV5-1 with TRBJ1-1, with a possible D match to TRBD1 (5 bases). Between the trimmed V and J ends, which lost 4 bases and 1 base, there was a span of 14 bases. Germline V gene lookup returns CDR1 SGHRS and CDR2 YFSETQ. CDR3 size: 15 residues.